This is a list of T cell receptor beta chains from one sample in a study of shared clonotypes between healthy human individuals. Assay: immunoSEQ multiplex PCR; the TCRdb copy retains only in-frame clones and omits some. The data show 2 million to 2.5 million clones, around 95% seen once. The sequenced sample was naive CD4+ T cells sorted from blood. All receptors come from a young man in good health. Both conserved end residues are part of each CDR3. A D gene is named only where the DNA matches it firmly. Size is stated for part of the rows, as once, few or many counts, or as a class when the clone is expanded.

>TRBV11-3|-|TRBJ1-6|-
CASSLEVNSPLHF
TGTGCCAGCAGCTTAGAGGTCAATTCACCCCTCCACTTT
>TRBV15|-|TRBJ2-7|-
CATSRALLRDLAYEQYF
TGTGCCACCAGCCGAGCCCTACTCCGGGACCTTGCCTACGAGCAGTACTTC
>TRBV5-4|-|TRBJ1-2|TRBD1
CASSGKEGAADFFYGYTF
TGTGCCAGCAGCGGGAAAGAGGGGGCGGCTGACTTTTTCTATGGCTACACCTTC
>TRBV10-3|once|TRBJ2-7|TRBD1
CATATGSSYEQYF
TGTGCCACTGCGACAGGGAGCTCCTACGAGCAGTACTTC
>TRBV4-3|-|TRBJ2-3|-
CASSQNGFDTQYF
TGCGCCAGCAGCCAAAACGGTTTTGATACGCAGTATTTT
>TRBV29-1|-|TRBJ1-1|TRBD1
CSVATGKATEAFF
TGCAGCGTTGCGACAGGGAAGGCCACTGAAGCTTTCTTT
>TRBV30|-|TRBJ1-6|-
CAWSVRSTNNSPLHF
TGTGCCTGGAGTGTACGGTCAACGAATAATTCACCCCTCCACTTT
>TRBV19|-|TRBJ2-7|-
CASRDSQGSEQYF
TGTGCCAGTAGGGACTCCCAGGGTAGCGAGCAGTACTTC
>TRBV27|-|TRBJ1-2|TRBD1
CASRDRGLGYTF
TGTGCCAGCAGGGACAGGGGGCTTGGCTACACCTTC
>TRBV5-1|-|TRBJ1-1|TRBD1
CASSLGQGALNTEAFF
TGCGCCAGCAGCCTCGGACAGGGGGCCTTGAACACTGAAGCTTTCTTT
>TRBV18|-|TRBJ2-7|-
CASSSGWASSYEQYF
TGTGCCAGCTCATCGGGGTGGGCGAGCTCCTACGAGCAGTACTTC
>TRBV5-6|-|TRBJ2-7|-
CASSLGGYEQYF
TGTGCCAGCAGCTTAGGAGGTTACGAGCAGTACTTC
>TRBV6-6|-|TRBJ2-5|-
CASRDTGWETQYF
TGTGCCAGCAGGGACACAGGTTGGGAGACCCAGTACTTC
>TRBV5-4|-|TRBJ2-1|-
CASSLPAIAGSNNEQFF
TGTGCCAGCAGCTTACCCGCAATCGCGGGGTCTAACAATGAGCAGTTCTTC
>TRBV5-8|-|TRBJ1-3|-
CASSRGSSGNTIYF
TGTGCCAGCAGCCGCGGGAGCTCTGGAAACACCATATATTTT
>TRBV27|-|TRBJ2-7|TRBD1
CASRSHSVDRGYLYF
TGTGCCAGCAGATCCCATTCAGTCGACAGGGGTTACTTATACTTC
>TRBV5-1|-|TRBJ2-2|-
CASSLVPGSNTGELFF
TGCGCCAGCAGCTTGGTTCCGGGATCGAACACCGGGGAGCTGTTTTTT
>TRBV10-1|-|TRBJ1-5|-
CASSESVGQPQHF
TGCGCCAGCAGTGAGTCGGTAGGGCAGCCCCAGCATTTT
>TRBV9|-|TRBJ2-5|TRBD2
CASSVGSSGVETQYF
TGTGCCAGCAGCGTAGGGTCTAGCGGGGTAGAGACCCAGTACTTC
>TRBV7-9|-|TRBJ1-6|-
CASSLGGNSPLHF
TGTGCCAGCAGCCTCGGGGGCAATTCACCCCTCCACTTT
>TRBV6-5|-|TRBJ1-1|-
CASSFGPTNTEAFF
TGTGCCAGCAGTTTTGGTCCTACGAACACTGAAGCTTTCTTT
>TRBV5-4|few|TRBJ2-7|-
CASSFKRTASYEQYF
TGTGCCAGCAGCTTTAAAAGGACCGCCTCCTACGAGCAGTACTTC
>TRBV18|-|TRBJ2-3|-
CASSPSIVRGGGDAQYF
TGTGCCAGCTCGCCGAGCATTGTACGTGGGGGCGGAGATGCGCAGTATTTT
>TRBV9|-|TRBJ2-5|-
CASSVRGALVETQYF
TGTGCCAGCAGCGTAAGGGGGGCCCTGGTTGAGACCCAGTACTTC
>TRBV7-9|-|TRBJ2-3|-
CASSLAEIRGADTQYF
TGTGCCAGCAGCTTAGCGGAAATCAGAGGGGCAGATACGCAGTATTTT
>TRBV4-3|-|TRBJ2-2|-
CASSQDRASIGELFF
TGCGCCAGCAGCCAAGATAGGGCTAGCATCGGGGAGCTGTTTTTT
>TRBV4-1|once|TRBJ2-1|TRBD2
CASSQGPGTSGRTYNEQFF
TGCGCCAGCAGCCAAGGCCCGGGGACTAGCGGGAGAACGTACAATGAGCAGTTCTTC
>TRBV10-3|-|TRBJ2-7|-
CAIRPTGYRSYEQYF
TGTGCCATCAGACCCACAGGGTATCGTTCCTACGAGCAGTACTTC
>TRBV19|few|TRBJ1-1|-
CASSSVAEAFF
TGTGCCAGTAGTAGCGTAGCTGAAGCTTTCTTT